One sample yielded the 26 T cell receptor beta chains listed below, sequenced in a study of tumor and adjacent non-tumor tissue in lung cancer. This sample's RNA came from whole unsorted tissue. Distant lung tissue was collected more than 3 cm away from the tumor edge. A modified ARM-PCR protocol with three rounds of nested PCR amplified TCRbeta. TCRdb reprocessed the multiplex PCR reads via MiXCR and lists one record per CDR3 protein. Counted here are 45,000 or so distinct CDR3 sequences, roughly 60% occurring once; the ten biggest clones make up 19%. Sequences were obtained from distant non-tumor lung tissue. The receptor source for this set is a woman aged 40 to 50 with non-small cell lung cancer.

This clonotype was found once. A much larger clone differs from this one at a single base, so this may be a read error. The rearrangement links TRBV5-4 to TRBJ2-3, with 10 bases that match TRBD2. The CDR3 loop spans 18 amino acids. Germline CDR1 and CDR2: SGHNT and YYREEE (reference sequence). With 0 bases clipped from V and 4 bases from J, the junction kept 11 bases outside the gene matches. The CDR3 DNA follows: TGTGCCAGCAGCTTGGATGGGACTAGCGAGGGGGGGTCAGATACGCAGTATTTT. Its translation: CASSLDGTSEGGSDTQYF. Full variable domain (remainder filled in from reference TRBV5-4 and TRBJ2-3): ETGVTQSPTHLIKTRGQQVTLRCSSQSGHNTVSWYQQALGQGPQFIFQYYREEENGRGNFPPRFSGLQFPNYSSELNVNALELDDSALYLCASSLDGTSEGGSDTQYFGPGTRLTVL.

In regard to this clonotype: The junction departs from the called germline gene at one end, perhaps through a read error. The chain joins TRBV11-2 to TRBJ1-1, with D uncertain. Germline lookup yields CDR1 SGHAT and CDR2 FQNNGV. The CDR3 runs 12 residues. The CDR3, as DNA: TGTGCCAGCAGCATAGAGGGAACACTGACTTACTTT. This encodes CASSIEGTLTYF.

The sample holds one count of this clonotype. The junction and the germline gene differ at one end; a read error may be behind it. CDR3 sequence: CASSLESSSGGFTGKLSF. Here the CDR3 DNA reads TGTGCCAGCAGCTTAGAATCTTCTAGCGGGGGATTCACCGGGAAGCTGTCTTTT. The chain recombines TRBV11-3 with TRBJ2-2; 10 nucleotides line up with TRBD2. CDR1 SGHNT and CDR2 YENEEA come from the germline V gene. The CDR3 extends over 18 amino acids.

The table lists this clonotype with many counts. The chain links TRBV12-3 or TRBV12-4 to TRBJ2-1; D unresolved. This CDR3 contains 11 residues. V dropped 5 bases and J dropped 14 bases, with 13 bases sitting between them. This chain's CDR3 is CASSRQDREFF. Written as DNA, the CDR3 is TGTGCCAGCAGTCGGCAGGATAGGGAGTTCTTC.

This clonotype has only a few counts. Its ends do not fully match the called genes, so a read error is possible. The J gene is TRBJ2-5, the V gene TRBV4-2; possibly TRBD1 for D (5 bases). The length of the CDR3 is 15 residues. Germline V gives CDR1 LGHNA, CDR2 YNFKEQ. CDR3 loop: CASSQAVTDQETQYF. The CDR3 DNA sequence: TGTGCCAGCAGCCAGGCCGTGACAGACCAGGAGACCCAGTACTTC.

Concerning this clonotype: Just one base apart from a much larger clone, this may be a read error. The chain carries TRBV12-3 or TRBV12-4 and TRBJ1-2; D might be TRBD1 (5 bases). CDR3 size: 12 residues. CDR3 nucleotide sequence: TGTGCCAGCAGTCCCCGGGGCTATGCCTACACCTTC. This encodes CASSPRGYAYTF.

As to this clonotype: The junction does not match germline at one end; this may be a read error. J is TRBJ2-2 and V is TRBV28; 9 bases map to TRBD2. This CDR3 is built from 14 residues. CDR1 is MDHEN and CDR2 is SYDVKM in the germline V gene. CDR3 nucleotides: TGTGCCAGCGGTTTAGCGGGAGACGCCGGGGAGCTGTTTTTT. Amino acids: CASGLAGDAGELFF.

The chain recombines TRBV7-2 with TRBJ2-6; D not certain. This CDR3 region has 15 residues. CDR1 is SGHTA and CDR2 is FQGNSA in the germline V gene. V was pared by 2 bases and J by 0 bases, with 5 bases between. The CDR3, as DNA: TGTGCCAGCAGCTTACATATCTCTGGGGCCAACGTCCTGACTTTC. Translated, it gives CASSLHISGANVLTF. The full variable domain, its missing parts supplied by reference TRBV7-2 and TRBJ2-6, is GAGVSQSPSNKVTEKGKDVELRCDPISGHTALYWYRQSLGQGLEFLIYFQGNSAPDKSGLPSDRFSAERTGGSVSTLTIQRTQQEDSAVYLCASSLHISGANVLTFGAGSRLTVL.

The J gene is TRBJ1-4, the V gene TRBV28, with TRBD1 identical over 9 bases. The germline V gene has CDR1 MDHEN and CDR2 SYDVKM. With V trimmed by 3 bases and J by 3 bases, 2 bases remained unmatched. The CDR3 sequence is 15 residues long. The CDR3 bases are TGTGCCAGCAGTTTGGGACAGGGCTCTAATGAAAAACTGTTTTTT. Protein sequence: CASSLGQGSNEKLFF.

Note on this clonotype: No conserved phenylalanine or tryptophan ends this CDR3, so it is likely a read error. The chain recombines TRBV11-2 with TRBJ2-5, with D perhaps matching TRBD2 (6 bases). The CDR3 has 12 residues. Germline V gene data show CDR1 as SGHAT and CDR2 as FQNNGV. The CDR3 is CAISTPEGTQYL. The DNA of the CDR3 is TGTGCCATCAGCACCCCGGAGGGGACCCAGTACCTC.

The table lists this clonotype with a count of one. The chain carries TRBV11-2 and TRBJ2-1, with D possibly being TRBD2 (7 bases). CDR3 length: 16 amino acids. Germline V CDR1 and CDR2: SGHAT, FQNNGV. CDR3: CTSSARRGGGNNEQFF. The CDR3 DNA reads TGTACTAGCAGCGCAAGGAGGGGGGGTGGTAACAATGAGCAGTTCTTC.

In regard to this clonotype: The conserved final phenylalanine or tryptophan is absent from the CDR3, which likely points to a read error. J is TRBJ2-5 and V is TRBV11-2; D possibly matches TRBD1 or TRBD2 (5 bases each). V was shortened by 9 bases and J by 10 bases, with 24 bases between the two germline ends. In germline, CDR1 is SGHAT, CDR2 FQNNGV. There are 14 residues in the CDR3. The CDR3 loop reads CARSPARGAGIQYI. For the CDR3, the DNA is TGTGCCAGAAGCCCCGCCCGGGGCGCCGGGATCCAGTACATC.

To note about this clonotype: This may arise from a read error, as a much more abundant clone is one base away. The chain recombines TRBV20-1 with TRBJ2-2; tentatively, D is TRBD1 or TRBD2 (5 bases each). CDR1 DFQATT and CDR2 SNEGSKA come from the germline V gene (reference sequence). V lost 0 bases, J lost 4 bases, and 18 bases lay in between. The CDR3 totals 17 residues. CDR3 sequence reads: CSARDVPSVGTTGELFF. For the CDR3, the DNA is TGCAGTGCTAGAGACGTTCCAAGCGTGGGGACCACCGGGGAGCTGTTTTTT.

As concerns this clonotype: This may come from a read error, since a much larger clone is one base off. This sequence joins TRBV24-1 and TRBJ2-5; possibly TRBD1 for D (5 bases). The germline V gene has CDR1 KGHDR and CDR2 SFDVKD. This CDR3 region has 15 residues. CDR3 region: CATSDASTAQETQNF. CDR3 nucleotide sequence: TGTGCCACCAGTGACGCTTCGACAGCGCAAGAGACCCAGAACTTC.

As regards this clonotype: One end of the junction does not line up with germline, which may come from a read error. The chain joins TRBV11-1 to TRBJ2-6; D unresolved. This CDR3 is 15 amino acids long. From germline, CDR1 is SGHAT and CDR2 FQDESV (reference sequence). Here the CDR3 reads CASSLGSVKVNALTF. The CDR3 region has the DNA TGTGCTAGCAGCCTAGGGTCCGTTAAGGTCAACGCCCTGACATTC.

The chain couples TRBV28 to TRBJ2-5; D unresolved. Germline loops: CDR1 MDHEN, CDR2 SYDVKM. CDR3 length equals 12 residues. Trimming cost V 8 bases and J 7 bases, with 14 bases left between them. The DNA for the CDR3 is TGTGCCAGCGTTGGGCAGTCAGGGACCCAGTACTTC. It translates to CASVGQSGTQYF.

In the case of this clonotype: At one boundary the junction diverges from the germline segment, which might be a read error. The chain carries TRBV4-1 and TRBJ2-7; TRBD1 aligns across 8 bases. This CDR3 contains 14 residues. Germline V gene data show CDR1 as MGHRA and CDR2 as YSYEKL. CDR3 protein: CASSQRTGSLKQYF. The CDR3 DNA is TGTGCCAGCAGCCAAAGGACAGGGTCTTTAAAGCAGTACTTC.

This clonotype is medium-sized in the sample. The chain has TRBV7-8 and TRBJ2-7; TRBD1 agrees at 10 bases. V shed 1 base, J shed 5 bases, and the junction held 5 bases outside the gene matches. This CDR3 region has 15 residues. The V gene's germline CDR1 is SGHVS and CDR2 FQNEAQ. The CDR3 is CASSLEGQGGHEQYF. As DNA, the CDR3 is TGTGCCAGCAGCTTAGAAGGACAGGGGGGCCACGAGCAGTACTTC.

This CDR3 reads CSTGDYSQAAEAFF. Written as DNA, the CDR3 is TGCAGTACTGGAGATTATTCGCAGGCGGCTGAAGCTTTCTTT. The J gene is TRBJ1-1, the V gene TRBV20-1; D remains ambiguous. Germline CDR1 and CDR2: DFQATT and SNEGSKA (reference sequence). This CDR3 region has 14 residues. V lost 8 bases and J lost 6, with 22 bases in between.

In regard to this clonotype: A much larger clonotype is one base distant, so this may be a read error. V and J are TRBV12-3 or TRBV12-4 and TRBJ1-2, with a tentative D call TRBD1 (6 bases). The length of the CDR3 is 13 residues. CDR3 in amino acids: CASSSVGWGGYAF. In nucleotides, the CDR3 is TGTGCCAGCAGTTCGGTGGGGTGGGGGGGCTACGCCTTC.

This sequence joins TRBV2 and TRBJ1-1; a weak D match, TRBD1 (6 bases). This CDR3 region has 14 residues. Germline loops: CDR1 SNHLY, CDR2 FYNNEI. The ends were cut back, 6 bases at V and 0 bases at J, with 11 bases in the middle. The CDR3 bases are TGTGCCAGCAGGCTGGACAGAATGAACACTGAAGCTTTCTTT. It translates to CASRLDRMNTEAFF.

The V call is TRBV11-2, the J call TRBJ2-7; tentatively, D is TRBD1 or TRBD2 (6 bases each). Trimming removed 4 bases from V and 7 bases from J, with 23 bases in between. CDR3 length: 16 amino acids. Germline CDR1 and CDR2: SGHAT and FQNNGV. The CDR3 coding sequence is TGTGCCAGCAGCTCTGCCCGGGGGCAGGCCCCTTGGGAGCAGTACTTC. Translation: CASSSARGQAPWEQYF.

On this clonotype: This may come from a read error, since a much larger clone is one base off. The rearrangement links TRBV11-2 to TRBJ2-5; D may be TRBD1 or TRBD2 (5 bases each). CDR1 is SGHAT and CDR2 is FQNNGV in the germline V gene. The CDR3 has 15 amino acids. The CDR3 reads CASSHPRGIRETQHF. CDR3 bases: TGTGCCAGCAGCCACCCTCGGGGAATCAGGGAGACCCAGCACTTC.

Comment on this clonotype: Germline is not matched at one junction end, which may reflect a read error. This rearrangement joins TRBV6-1 to TRBJ2-7, with D possibly TRBD1 on 5 matching bases. From germline, CDR1 is MNHNS and CDR2 SASEGT. The CDR3 is 15 amino acids. The CDR3 DNA is TGCGTCAGCAGTGAAGAAACAGGTAGTTGGGACGAGCAGTACTTC. Protein product: CVSSEETGSWDEQYF.

Regarding this clonotype: The conserved phenylalanine or tryptophan normally closing the CDR3 is absent here, so this likely arose from a read error. The DNA is omitted, as the CDR3 cannot be located on it reliably, and the CDR3 follows TCRdb's listing. This chain uses TRBV11-2 with TRBJ1-5; no DNA check was done on the table's D call, TRBD1. From its first to its last residue, the CDR3 has 13 amino acids. The germline CDR1 and CDR2 sequences are SGHAT and FQNNGV. The CDR3 sequence is CASGLLGDQPQRL.

Notes on this clonotype: One end of the junction varies from germline; a read error may be responsible. The gene calls are TRBV29-1 and TRBJ2-3, with D possibly matching TRBD2 (5 bases). This CDR3 contains 13 residues. Looked up from germline, CDR1 is SQVTM and CDR2 is ANQGSEA. The chain's CDR3 is CNAGWRGTDTQYF. CDR3 coding DNA: TGTAACGCTGGGTGGCGGGGCACAGATACGCAGTATTTT.